This T cell receptor beta chain is drawn from a study of cytomegalovirus exposure and HLA in healthy donors. Points from the study as a whole: Certain indistinguishable V segments, among them TRBV6-2 and TRBV6-3, were excluded. Accurate predictions that matched the HLA-A and HLA-B alleles of most subjects were reportedly made from TCR beta sequences.

Germline V CDR1 and CDR2: LGHNA, YNFKEQ. The CDR3 covers 16 residues. Trimming removed 1 base from V and 0 bases from J; junction bases left unmatched: 2. Concerning this clone: The target antigen is unknown.

Researchers ran the PCR with 60 Vbeta and 13 Jbeta primers. Data came from immunoSEQ multiplex PCR; TCRdb stores just in-frame clones and leaves some out. Of more than 200,000 clones in the sample, 70% to 90% were seen once. The sequencing input was PBMCs. The V gene is TRBV4-2, the J gene TRBJ2-7, with 11 bases aligning to TRBD1. The TCR comes from a human donor in good health. The CDR3 nucleotides are TGTGCCAGCAGCCAAGGGGACAGGGGGTCCTCCTACGAGCAGTACTTC. It is translated as CASSQGDRGSSYEQYF.